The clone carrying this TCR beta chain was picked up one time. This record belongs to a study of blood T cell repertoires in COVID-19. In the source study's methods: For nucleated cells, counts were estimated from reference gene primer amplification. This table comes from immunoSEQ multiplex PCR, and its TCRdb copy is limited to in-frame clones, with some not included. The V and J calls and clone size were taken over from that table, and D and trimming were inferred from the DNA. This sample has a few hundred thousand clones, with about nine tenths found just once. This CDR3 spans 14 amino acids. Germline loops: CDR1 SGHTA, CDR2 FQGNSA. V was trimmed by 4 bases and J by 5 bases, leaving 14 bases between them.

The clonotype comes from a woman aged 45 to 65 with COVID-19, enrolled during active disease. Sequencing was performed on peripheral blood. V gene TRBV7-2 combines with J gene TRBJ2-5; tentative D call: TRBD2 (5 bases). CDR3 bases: TGTGCCAGCAGCTCTCGAGGGAGCTTTGAGACCCAGTACTTC. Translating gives CASSSRGSFETQYF.